Below, 5 T cell receptor beta chains from the same sample are listed, as sequenced in a study of shared clonotypes between healthy human individuals (dated by TCRdb to about 2020). Receptors were amplified or captured by the immunoSEQ multiplex PCR assay. TCRdb took this table from immuneACCESS and kept in-frame rearrangements with V and J called. Such tables lack part of the clones; where checked against another copy, unresolved V genes explain under half of the gap, and the rest is unexplained. Present in this sample are about 180,000 clones, approximately 92% of which were seen just once. Of the sample, 0.065% to 0.07% is held by the ten largest clones. Sequenced: naive CD4+ T cells sorted from blood. The sample's cell subset or site, from its label and the paper: CD45RA+ positively selected. The receptors originated from a woman younger than 45 in good health.

The chain carries TRBV10-1 and TRBJ1-1; D not resolved. This CDR3 region has 17 residues. Germline V lookup: CDR1 WNHNN, CDR2 SYGVQD (reference sequence). The V and J ends lost 0 bases and 5 bases respectively, with 19 bases between them. The CDR3 region is CASSESLLKGWKTEAFF. CDR3 in DNA: TGCGCCAGCAGTGAGTCTTTGCTAAAGGGTTGGAAAACTGAAGCTTTCTTT.

This clone was recorded once. CDR3 sequence: CASRVLQGAETEAFF. In DNA, the CDR3 is TGTGCCAGCAGGGTTCTTCAGGGGGCGGAAACTGAAGCTTTCTTT. The rearrangement uses TRBV5-4 and TRBJ1-1; 8 bases are a match to TRBD1. There are 15 residues in the CDR3. Germline lookup yields CDR1 SGHNT and CDR2 YYREEE (reference sequence). Trimming at V came to 5 bases and at J to 5 bases, leaving 11 bases not matched to a gene. Based on the CDR3 plus reference TRBV5-4 and TRBJ1-1, the full variable domain is ETGVTQSPTHLIKTRGQQVTLRCSSQSGHNTVSWYQQALGQGPQFIFQYYREEENGRGNFPPRFSGLQFPNYSSELNVNALELDDSALYLCASRVLQGAETEAFFGQGTRLTVV.

The chain links TRBV18 to TRBJ1-1; 9 nucleotides agree with TRBD1. With V trimmed by 6 bases and J by 3 bases, 11 bases remained unmatched. Germline V gene data show CDR1 as KGHSH and CDR2 as LQKENI. The CDR3 sequence is 16 residues long. The CDR3, as DNA: TGTGCCAGCTCCGGGACAGGGACCGGTTTCGACACTGAAGCTTTCTTT. Protein sequence: CASSGTGTGFDTEAFF.

Only one count was recorded for this clone. The CDR3, as DNA: TGTGCCAGCAGCAAAGGGGTTTTCGACGAGCAGTACTTC. It translates to CASSKGVFDEQYF. The chain recombines TRBV21-1 with TRBJ2-7. TRBV21-1 is annotated as a pseudogene. The CDR3 extends over 13 amino acids.

The J gene is TRBJ2-5, the V gene TRBV10-3; TRBD2 aligns across 13 bases. This CDR3 has 17 residues. CDR1 and CDR2 (germline): ENHRY, SYGVKD. V lost 3 bases, J lost 7 bases, and 11 bases stayed unmatched. CDR3 in DNA: TGTGCCATCAGTGATGACGGACTAGCGGGAGAGCTCGGGACCCAGTACTTC. Translation: CAISDDGLAGELGTQYF.